Each of the 19 T cell receptor beta chains below was sequenced from the same sample in a study of beta chain features in type 1 diabetes. TCRB transcripts that were expressed got sequenced, as all of the isolated RNA had been reverse transcribed. Clones were read by immunoSEQ multiplex PCR, and TCRdb kept only the in-frame ones, dropping some. The data hold over 700,000 clones, with roughly 17% observed a single time. Sequencing input: naive CD4+ T cells from blood. Receptors were obtained from a woman under 30 in good health.

V and J are TRBV7-3 and TRBJ2-2; tentatively, D is TRBD2 (6 bases). Germline CDR1 and CDR2: SGHTA and FQGTGA. The CDR3 contains 16 residues. V was shortened by 2 bases and J by 3 bases, with 13 bases between the two germline ends. The CDR3 bases are TGTGCCAGCAGCTTACACGGGAGTAGGGACACCGGGGAGCTGTTTTTT. It is translated as CASSLHGSRDTGELFF.

The chain combines TRBV18 with TRBJ1-5; 8 bases line up with TRBD1. Trimming took 2 bases from V and 6 from J; bases not matched to a gene: 6. CDR3 size: 15 residues. Germline-derived CDR1 and CDR2 are KGHSH and LQKENI. Written as DNA, the CDR3 is TGTGCCAGCTCACCAGGTGCAGGGGGCGGTCAGCCCCAGCATTTT. Translation: CASSPGAGGGQPQHF.

This clone has a handful of counts. The gene calls are TRBV6-5 and TRBJ2-5; 7 nucleotides agree with TRBD2. This CDR3 has 13 amino acids. Germline assignment: CDR1 MNHEY and CDR2 SVGAGI. V lost 6 bases and J lost 2; bases outside the gene matches: 3. The DNA for the CDR3 is TGTGCCAGCAGAGGGAGGGTTCAAGAGACCCAGTACTTC. Its translation: CASRGRVQETQYF.

This chain connects TRBV2 to TRBJ2-7; 13 bases map to TRBD2. The CDR3 totals 15 residues. The V and J ends lost 8 bases and 1 base, in that order; junction bases with no gene match: 5. Germline V gene data show CDR1 as SNHLY and CDR2 as FYNNEI. The DNA for the CDR3 is TGTGCCAGCCAGGGACTAGCGGGAAGGTCCTACGAGCAGTACTTC. Its protein is CASQGLAGRSYEQYF.

This rearrangement joins TRBV6-6 to TRBJ1-2; D remains ambiguous. The CDR3 consists of 13 residues. CDR1 and CDR2 (germline): MNHNY, SVGAGI (reference sequence). The germline V and J ends were trimmed by 5 bases and 4 bases, with 11 bases remaining between them. The CDR3 is CASSPREVYGYTF. Written as DNA, the CDR3 is TGTGCCAGCAGTCCGAGGGAGGTCTATGGCTACACCTTC.

This clone was counted between two and nine times. The chain employs TRBV7-6 and TRBJ2-2; D may be TRBD2 (5 bases). This CDR3 contains 19 residues. The V gene lost 1 base and the J gene lost 5 bases, with 23 bases spanning the gap. The germline gives CDR1 SGHVS, CDR2 FNYEAQ. For the CDR3, the DNA is TGTGCCAGCAGCTTAGTTTCCGCGGAGGCCCCGTATACGACCGGGGAGCTGTTTTTT. Its protein product is CASSLVSAEAPYTTGELFF. Complete variable domain (other parts from reference TRBV7-6 and TRBJ2-2): GAGVSQSPRYKVTKRGQDVALRCDPISGHVSLYWYRQALGQGPEFLTYFNYEAQQDKSGLPNDRFSAERPEGSISTLTIQRTEQRDSAMYRCASSLVSAEAPYTTGELFFGEGSRLTVL.

The chain couples TRBV7-9 to TRBJ2-7, with no clear D. This CDR3 comprises 16 residues. The germline V gene has CDR1 SEHNR and CDR2 FQNEAQ (reference sequence). Deletions cut 1 base from V and 9 bases from J, with 22 bases between. The CDR3 coding sequence is TGTGCCAGCAGCTTAGACGTTGTCTTGGCAGCTTCTGTGCAGTACTTC. It codes for CASSLDVVLAASVQYF.

Only a few counts were recorded for this clone. J is TRBJ2-3 and V is TRBV25-1, with 7 bases fitting TRBD2. CDR3 length equals 15 residues. CDR1 and CDR2 (germline): MGHDK, SYGVNS. The V segment lost 6 bases and the J segment 4 bases; nucleotides outside the gene matches: 10. The CDR3 is CASREARGRADTQYF. For the CDR3, the DNA is TGTGCCAGCAGGGAGGCCCGGGGGAGGGCAGATACGCAGTATTTT.

There are a few counts of this clone. The chain is built from TRBV11-2 and TRBJ2-1; 9 nucleotides agree with TRBD1. This CDR3 comprises 15 residues. CDR1 and CDR2 (germline): SGHAT, FQNNGV. V shed 4 bases and J 7 bases; nucleotides not matched to a gene: 8. CDR3 in DNA: TGTGCCAGCAGCTCCAGGGGACAGGGTTGGAATGAGCAGTTCTTC. This gives the protein CASSSRGQGWNEQFF.

V gene TRBV11-2 combines with J gene TRBJ2-6; D is possibly TRBD1 or TRBD2 (6 bases each). Germline V lookup: CDR1 SGHAT, CDR2 FQNNGV. Trimming took off 5 bases at V and 11 bases at J, with 13 bases between the two ends. The CDR3 spans 13 residues. The CDR3 region has the DNA TGTGCCAGCAGCGCCCTGGGGGGCTACGTCCTGACTTTC. Amino acids: CASSALGGYVLTF.

This clone was found a few times. The chain uses TRBV4-2 and TRBJ2-6; 7 bases fit TRBD1. This CDR3 is built from 17 residues. Looked up from germline, CDR1 is LGHNA and CDR2 is YNFKEQ. The V and J ends lost 1 base and 2 bases, in that order; junction bases with no gene match: 5. CDR3 coding DNA: TGTGCCAGCAGCCAAGTTGGACAGGCTCCTGGGGCCAACGTCCTGACTTTC. Protein sequence: CASSQVGQAPGANVLTF.

Worth noting for this clone: Other nucleotide sequences in the sample specify the same CDR3. The chain combines TRBV15 with TRBJ2-7; weak D call: TRBD2 (5 bases). CDR1 is LNHNV, CDR2 YYDKDF, per germline (reference sequence). Trimming took off 0 bases at V and 0 bases at J, with 18 bases between the two ends. This CDR3 region has 18 residues. DNA of the CDR3: TGTGCCACCAGCAGAGATCGATTACGCAGCGGCAACTCCTACGAGCAGTACTTC. Protein product: CATSRDRLRSGNSYEQYF.

In nucleotides, the CDR3 is TGTGCCAGCTCACTGAACCAAGGGGAAGCTTTCTTT. This translates into CASSLNQGEAFF. V and J are TRBV18 and TRBJ1-1, with D unresolved. Deletions cut 4 bases from V and 8 bases from J, with 11 bases between. Germline values: CDR1 KGHSH, CDR2 LQKENI. This CDR3 is 12 amino acids long.

This sequence joins TRBV5-1 and TRBJ1-5, with no clear D. The CDR3 extends over 15 amino acids. Trimming removed 0 bases at V and 0 bases at J, with 7 bases between. The germline CDR1 and CDR2 sequences are SGHRS and YFSETQ. The CDR3 here is CASSLGENSNQPQHF. CDR3 bases: TGCGCCAGCAGCTTGGGGGAGAATAGCAATCAGCCCCAGCATTTT.

The chain uses TRBV7-2 and TRBJ2-1; D gene ambiguous. CDR1 SGHTA and CDR2 FQGNSA come from the germline V gene. This CDR3 region has 15 residues. V was cut by 0 bases and J by 2 bases, with 8 bases left in between. CDR3 sequence reads: CASSLASLAYNEQFF. The CDR3 DNA is TGTGCCAGCAGCTTAGCGTCACTTGCCTACAATGAGCAGTTCTTC.

The rearrangement joins TRBV15 to TRBJ2-3, with D perhaps matching TRBD1 (6 bases). There are 15 residues in the CDR3. Trimming cost V 0 bases and J 5 bases, with 12 bases left between them. Germline V gene data show CDR1 as LNHNV and CDR2 as YYDKDF (reference sequence). CDR3 sequence (DNA): TGTGCCACCAGCAGAGAGATAACAGGGATAGATACGCAGTATTTT. Protein product: CATSREITGIDTQYF. Full variable domain (remainder filled in from reference TRBV15 and TRBJ2-3): DAMVIQNPRYQVTQFGKPVTLSCSQTLNHNVMYWYQQKSSQAPKLLFHYYDKDFNNEADTPDNFQSRRPNTSFCFLDIRSPGLGDTAMYLCATSREITGIDTQYFGPGTRLTVL.

The V and J genes are TRBV4-3 and TRBJ2-1; 7 nucleotides line up with TRBD2. This CDR3 region has 15 residues. The J segment lost 9 bases and the V segment lost 0 bases, leaving 8 bases of the junction unmatched. Germline V gives CDR1 LGHNA, CDR2 YSLEER. CDR3 sequence (DNA): TGCGCCAGCAGCCAAGAGGGGCGGGAGACGGGTGAGCAGTTCTTC. It yields the protein CASSQEGRETGEQFF.

This clone came up a few times. CDR3 bases: TGTGCCAGCAGCTTAGTCGCCGGAACCGGGGAGCTGTTTTTT. This encodes CASSLVAGTGELFF. The V and J genes are TRBV7-2 and TRBJ2-2, with D uncertain. The CDR3 covers 14 residues. Trimming removed 1 base from V and 5 bases from J, with 8 bases in between. The germline V gene encodes CDR1 SGHTA and CDR2 FQGNSA.

This clone has only a few counts. V and J are TRBV7-8 and TRBJ2-1; D is perhaps TRBD1 (5 bases). V shed 5 bases and J shed 0 bases, with 11 bases lying between them. Germline-derived CDR1 and CDR2 are SGHVS and FQNEAQ. CDR3 size: 15 residues. The CDR3 sequence is CASSARGISYNEQFF. CDR3 in DNA: TGTGCCAGCAGCGCAAGGGGAATCTCCTACAATGAGCAGTTCTTC.